Included here is one T cell receptor beta chain sequence, with context. As yet, its antigen is unknown. The method was immunoSEQ multiplex PCR; TCRdb's version includes in-frame clones alone and lacks a portion of them. The sample has 35,000 to 45,000 clones, over 75% seen once. The junction had 10 bases not matched to a gene; V was cut back by 6 bases and J by 5 bases. The CDR3 runs 15 residues. Germline loops: CDR1 LNHDA, CDR2 SQIVND (reference sequence). The data were obtained in a study of OX40 agonist ivuxolimab in advanced cancers. Across the study: Partial responses were recorded for three patients, including one with hepatocellular carcinoma and two with cutaneous melanoma. Overall study findings and caveats: The mean number of expanded clones was higher in CD8+ T cells than in CD4+.

The material was CD4+ or CD8+ T cells sorted from blood, obtained in a trial of the OX40 agonist ivuxolimab. This TCR was recovered from an adult with an advanced solid tumor such as melanoma, head and neck, liver or kidney cancer. The chain joins TRBV19 to TRBJ1-1, with 9 bases aligning to TRBD1. The CDR3 DNA follows: TGTGCCAGTAGAACAGGGGGCGCGGCGGGGACTGAAGCTTTCTTT. This gives the protein CASRTGGAAGTEAFF.